This TCR beta chain was observed in a study of untreated major depressive disorder. Here immunoSEQ multiplex PCR was the method, and the copy in TCRdb shows in-frame clones only, minus some. The sample has around 20,000 clones; approximately 92% are singletons. Magnetic negative selection enriched CD4+ T cells from thawed PBMCs. V gave up 9 bases and J gave up 3 bases, with 15 bases separating them. The CDR3 covers 14 residues. Germline V gene sequence: CDR1 MNHEY, CDR2 SMNVEV (reference sequence). This chain links TRBV27 with TRBJ2-1, with D perhaps matching TRBD2 (6 bases). Sequencing was performed on CD4+ T cells from PBMCs. This clonotype was obtained from a young man in good health. The CDR3 loop reads CASWWRGRYNEQFF. The DNA for the CDR3 is TGTGCCAGTTGGTGGCGGGGCCGCTACAATGAGCAGTTCTTC.